Listed here are 21 T cell receptor beta chains from one sample, sequenced in a study of regulatory T cells. Whole-study results and caveats: In CD3G-deficient patients, conventional CD4+ T cells were enriched for hydrophobic CDR3 residues at positions 6 and 7.

Primers: 52 TRBV forward and 13 TRBJ reverse. TCRdb keeps only in-frame clones here, not all; method: immunoSEQ multiplex PCR. Of 30,000 to 40,000 clones in the sample, roughly 90% were seen once. For these TCRs, the target antigens are not known. Sample: conventional CD4+ T cells sorted from blood. These receptors were obtained from a person aged 18 to 30 with CD3G deficiency.

The chain employs TRBV10-3 and TRBJ2-3, with 8 bases identical to TRBD1. The CDR3 length is 13 residues. V lost 5 bases, J lost 6 bases, and 4 bases stayed unmatched. CDR1 is ENHRY, CDR2 SYGVKD, per germline. The DNA of the CDR3 is TGTGCCATCAGTAGGACAGGGATCGATACGCAGTATTTT. Amino acids: CAISRTGIDTQYF.

The chain is built from TRBV6-6 and TRBJ1-1; no definite D call. This CDR3 is 14 amino acids long. Germline CDR1 is MNHNY and CDR2 is SVGAGI (reference sequence). Trimming shortened V by 6 bases and J by 0 bases, and 11 bases separated the two germline ends. The CDR3 sequence: CASSAGNMNTEAFF. The CDR3 bases are TGTGCCAGCAGCGCAGGTAACATGAACACTGAAGCTTTCTTT.

This chain links TRBV19 with TRBJ1-5, with 8 bases lining up with TRBD1. V was clipped by 5 bases and J by 5 bases; unmatched bases: 8. In germline, CDR1 is LNHDA, CDR2 SQIVND (reference sequence). This CDR3 contains 15 residues. The CDR3 is CASSREGRGHQPQHF. Here the CDR3 DNA reads TGTGCCAGTAGTCGGGAGGGCAGGGGGCATCAGCCCCAGCATTTT.

The chain is built from TRBV9 and TRBJ2-3, with 9 positions matching TRBD1. CDR3 length: 15 amino acids. Germline CDR1 SGDLS, CDR2 YYNGEE. Trimming took 10 bases from V and 5 from J; bases not matched to a gene: 14. As DNA, the CDR3 is TGTGCCGACACCTTTAGGACAGGGGACAAAGATACGCAGTATTTT. Protein sequence: CADTFRTGDKDTQYF.

This clone is a singleton in its sample. The rearrangement uses TRBV18 and TRBJ2-3, with no clear D. Germline CDR1 KGHSH, CDR2 LQKENI. The V end was cut by 5 bases, the J end by 6 bases, with 12 bases between. The CDR3 has 13 residues. The CDR3 nucleotides are TGTGCCAGCTCATCACTACCGAGGGATACGCAGTATTTT. This encodes CASSSLPRDTQYF.

This clone has more than one count but fewer than ten. This chain uses TRBV28 with TRBJ2-1, with D maybe TRBD1 (6 bases). CDR3 length equals 13 residues. Trimming removed 3 bases from V and 10 bases from J, with 13 bases in between. CDR1 and CDR2 from the germline V gene are MDHEN and SYDVKM. CDR3 residues: CASSFDSGTEQFF. In nucleotides, the CDR3 is TGTGCCAGCAGTTTCGACTCCGGGACAGAGCAGTTCTTC.

The chain recombines TRBV10-3 with TRBJ2-7; perhaps TRBD1 as D (6 bases). The germline V and J ends were trimmed by 3 bases and 6 bases, with 12 bases remaining between them. CDR1 and CDR2 (germline): ENHRY, SYGVKD. The CDR3 loop spans 13 amino acids. CDR3 bases: TGTGCCATCAGTGATTCGAGGGGGAGCGAGCAGTACTTC. Residues: CAISDSRGSEQYF.

This clone has just one count. This chain links TRBV11-2 with TRBJ2-3; D is undetermined. Germline-derived CDR1 and CDR2 are SGHAT and FQNNGV. Trimming removed 1 base at V and 0 bases at J, with 8 bases between. The CDR3 loop spans 15 amino acids. Here the CDR3 reads CASSLVDFSTDTQYF. DNA for the CDR3: TGTGCCAGCAGCTTAGTCGACTTTAGCACAGATACGCAGTATTTT.

This clone was found a few times. The chain links TRBV28 to TRBJ2-5; 11 bases match TRBD2. From germline, CDR1 is MDHEN and CDR2 SYDVKM. With V trimmed by 5 bases and J by 1 base, 6 bases remained unmatched. This CDR3 contains 16 residues. The CDR3 loop reads CASSPLLAGAQETQYF. The CDR3 DNA sequence: TGTGCCAGCAGTCCCCTACTAGCGGGGGCCCAAGAGACCCAGTACTTC.

The rearrangement uses TRBV6-6 and TRBJ2-5; tentatively, D is TRBD1 (6 bases). Germline V gives CDR1 MNHNY, CDR2 SVGAGI (reference sequence). The CDR3 contains 11 residues. The V end was cut by 5 bases, the J end by 7 bases, with 8 bases between. The CDR3 DNA sequence: TGTGCCAGCAGTCAGGGGACGACCCAGTACTTC. This translates into CASSQGTTQYF.

The rearrangement joins TRBV20-1 to TRBJ2-3, with D unclear. Looked up from germline, CDR1 is DFQATT and CDR2 is SNEGSKA (reference sequence). CDR3 length: 11 amino acids. Trimming pared 3 bases from V and 6 bases from J, leaving 7 bases between. CDR3 nucleotides: TGCAGTGCTAGCGAGAGGGATACGCAGTATTTT. This gives the protein CSASERDTQYF.

The DNA of the CDR3 is TGCGCCAGCAGCCTCGGGACCTACGACTACAATGAGCAGTTCTTC. Translation gives CASSLGTYDYNEQFF. The chain links TRBV5-1 to TRBJ2-1; D tentatively fits TRBD1 or TRBD2 (5 bases each). The CDR3 covers 15 residues. With 4 bases removed from V and 3 bases from J, the gap between germline ends came to 14 bases. Germline V gene lookup returns CDR1 SGHRS and CDR2 YFSETQ.

This clone was counted once. The V call is TRBV5-1, the J call TRBJ1-2, with a weak D call TRBD1 (6 bases). There are 13 residues in the CDR3. V lost 4 bases, J lost 7 bases, and 14 bases lay in between. Looked up from germline, CDR1 is SGHRS and CDR2 is YFSETQ. The CDR3 protein is CASSPRGAFGYTF. As DNA, the CDR3 is TGCGCCAGCAGCCCTCGGGGGGCCTTTGGCTACACCTTC.

The V call is TRBV27, the J call TRBJ1-2; D not certain. Germline V gene data show CDR1 as MNHEY and CDR2 as SMNVEV (reference sequence). The CDR3 extends over 13 amino acids. V shed 8 bases and J shed 8 bases, with 18 bases lying between them. The CDR3 nucleotides read TGTGCCAGCCGTACATCTTCCGGGGAGGGCTACACCTTC. It specifies CASRTSSGEGYTF.

This chain connects TRBV28 to TRBJ2-2; no reliable D call. This CDR3 comprises 14 residues. The germline V gene has CDR1 MDHEN and CDR2 SYDVKM. V gave up 4 bases and J gave up 3 bases, with 9 bases separating them. In DNA form, the CDR3 reads TGTGCCAGCAGTTCCGGGCCACACACCGGGGAGCTGTTTTTT. Its protein product is CASSSGPHTGELFF.

This chain uses TRBV7-6 with TRBJ1-1; D uncertain. In germline, CDR1 is SGHVS, CDR2 FNYEAQ. Trimming shortened V by 4 bases and J by 7 bases, and 13 bases separated the two germline ends. CDR3 length: 13 residues. CDR3 protein: CASSSPGPDEAFF. For the CDR3, the DNA is TGTGCCAGCAGCTCCCCCGGTCCGGATGAAGCTTTCTTT.

J is TRBJ2-7 and V is TRBV7-8; TRBD2 matches 9 bases. The germline CDR1 and CDR2 sequences are SGHVS and FQNEAQ. This CDR3 region has 16 residues. Germline trimming cut 1 base from V and 2 bases from J; bases unmatched to any gene: 6. Here the CDR3 reads CASSLEGAGGTYEQYF. Written as DNA, the CDR3 is TGTGCCAGCAGCTTAGAGGGAGCGGGGGGTACCTACGAGCAGTACTTC.

DNA for the CDR3: TGTGCCAGCAGTTCCTACGGGACCACCTACACGGATGAGCAGTTCTTC. Translation gives CASSSYGTTYTDEQFF. This chain uses TRBV28 with TRBJ2-1; D is perhaps TRBD1 or TRBD2 (5 bases each). Trimming left V 4 bases short and J 8 bases short, with 21 bases between. This CDR3 contains 16 residues. CDR1 MDHEN and CDR2 SYDVKM come from the germline V gene.

V gene TRBV6-1 combines with J gene TRBJ1-1; possible D gene TRBD1, 6 bases. Germline V gene sequence: CDR1 MNHNS, CDR2 SASEGT. Between the trimmed V and J ends, which lost 7 bases and 1 base, there was a span of 10 bases. The CDR3 is 13 residues long. The CDR3 coding sequence is TGTGCCAGCAAGAGGGGGGCGAACACTGAAGCTTTCTTT. Its protein is CASKRGANTEAFF.

The rearrangement links TRBV6-6 to TRBJ2-2, with 7 bases fitting TRBD2. This CDR3 is 13 amino acids long. After removal of 10 bases from V and 5 bases from J, the junction contained 7 bases not matched to a gene. In germline, CDR1 is MNHNY, CDR2 SVGAGI (reference sequence). In DNA form, the CDR3 reads TGTGCCACCTATTTGGGAGGGACCGGGGAGCTGTTTTTT. It encodes CATYLGGTGELFF.

The chain employs TRBV4-1 and TRBJ2-1, with 7 nucleotides matching TRBD1. V was clipped by 4 bases and J by 6 bases; unmatched bases: 9. The CDR3 is 15 residues long. Germline CDR1 and CDR2: MGHRA and YSYEKL. Here the CDR3 reads CASSRRAGGRNEQFF. The CDR3 DNA reads as TGCGCCAGCAGCCGAAGGGCAGGGGGTCGCAATGAGCAGTTCTTC.